The entry below describes one TCR beta chain. This specimen belongs to a study of blood T cell repertoires in COVID-19. During active infection, Seattle patients enrolled and were then monitored through disease. V was trimmed by 0 bases and J by 6 bases, leaving 9 bases between them. The germline gives CDR1 SNHLY, CDR2 FYNNEI. The CDR3 runs to 14 residues. How the authors handled the data: From reference gene primer amplification, estimates of nucleated cell counts were derived. Sequencing was performed with immunoSEQ multiplex PCR; in TCRdb, only in-frame clones are kept and a portion is missing. V and J calls and clone size are copied from that table; D and trimming were computed from the DNA. The sample carries hundreds of thousands of clones, around 88% recorded once.

V gene TRBV2 combines with J gene TRBJ2-1; no clear D gene. Sequenced: peripheral blood. This receptor was identified in a woman aged 30 to 39 with COVID-19, enrolled during active disease. CDR3 sequence reads: CASSEAAAANEQFF. The DNA of the CDR3 is TGTGCCAGCAGTGAAGCGGCTGCTGCCAATGAGCAGTTCTTC.